The present TCR beta chain was sequenced within a study of STAT3 mutations in large granular lymphocyte leukemia. At the level of the study: Immunosuppressive therapy was given to more than half of T-LGLL patients.

The germline V gene has CDR1 MDHEN and CDR2 SYDVKM. This CDR3 contains 13 residues. Trimming stripped 6 bases from V and 2 bases from J, with 10 bases between. Study conclusions and caveats: Persisting codominant clonotypes may have hidden a small pathogenic clone. All newly emerging clones after therapy were STAT3 wild type. In T-cell large granular lymphocyte leukemia, about half of patients showed multiple immunodominant subclonotypes.

This clone was detected once. Its antigen is not identified. TCRdb's table, derived via immunoSEQ multiplex PCR, lists solely in-frame clones and lacks some. The sample yields some 37,000 clones, about 88% seen once. This chain connects TRBV28 to TRBJ1-2; D uncertain. The sequencing input was PBMCs. This sequence was found in a human donor with T large granular lymphocyte leukemia. Some clones in this sample may be carry-over from other donors' samples. Here the CDR3 reads CASRSSQNYGYTF. CDR3 in DNA: TGTGCCAGCAGGAGTTCACAGAACTATGGCTACACCTTC.